The source of this T cell receptor beta chain is a study of identical twins (dated by TCRdb to between 2015 and 2016). About the investigation overall: The study deep-sequenced TCR alpha and beta repertoires from monozygotic twins, unrelated adults of various ages and cord blood to test whether fetal clonotypes persist. To rule out contamination, replicate twin experiments were performed at different times with different library preparation protocols.

The CDR3 holds 18 amino acids from the cysteine to the phenylalanine. Solely the CDR3 DNA is kept, with 54 bases framed from the first base. CDR1 and CDR2, per the germline V gene (reference sequence), are MNHEY and SMNVEV. Trimming takes 4 bases off V and 4 bases off J; junction bases not matched to a gene: 8. The protocol used for the library was 5' RACE. These reads were obtained on an Illumina HiSeq 2000. Template switching added a universal primer binding site, and the final cDNA carried a unique molecular identifier that allowed TCR cDNA molecules to be counted accurately. Specific primers in the conserved constant-segment region were used to synthesize first-strand cDNA for TCR alpha and beta chains. Each cDNA library was double barcoded, with a SMART-Mk sample barcode plus Illumina barcodes, to control for contamination. TruSeq adapter sequences, together with Illumina sample barcodes, were added in two successive PCR steps. The Illumina HiSeq platform was used with custom primers to sequence TCR alpha and beta cDNA libraries. Regarding the original processing steps: MiGEC was used to process raw reads and extract unique molecular identifiers, and MiXCR was used to find CDR3 positions. Recombination models were inferred per individual with the repgenHMM and IGoR tools using an EM algorithm. Shared clonotypes were analyzed with the tcR package in R, and sharing was normalized by the product of cloneset sizes. To study raw recombination free of thymic and clonal selection effects, out-of-frame nonproductive sequences were analyzed. TCRdb itself trimmed the public reads at Q25 with fastp, ran MiXCR and retained productive beta chains. All rows with the same CDR3 protein become a single entry with the most common DNA and genes. The V and J calls and clone size come from TCRdb's table, not from the authors' own analysis. The sample data list roughly 280,000 distinct CDR3 sequences, and less than 9.5% of these were observed just once. The top ten clones comprise about 7.1% of the sample.

With regard to this clonotype: Its antigen target is currently unknown. Base qualities are missing; no much larger clone stands one base away.

What the work shows at the level of the full study, not this receptor alone: Compared with coincidental sharing between unrelated individuals, an excess of low generation-probability sequences was observed among out-of-frame TCR alpha sequences shared between twins. Because the same donors could not be followed over many years, the conclusions relied on cross-sectional statistical analysis. Abundant cord blood beta clonotypes carried fewer insertions; young adult naive repertoires showed a weaker similar trend, while memory repertoires showed none. Invariant T cells such as MAIT and iNKT could partly confound zero-insertion analyses, though diverse VJ usage argued against this for most clonotypes. Out-of-frame TCR alpha sharing in monozygotic twins was systematically underestimated by recombination models, whereas sharing between unrelated individuals was in agreement with the recombination models. The excess sharing between twins in beta out-of-frame sequences was weaker because fewer shared sequences reduced the signal-to-noise ratio.

Only healthy Caucasian donors were included. Three pairs of female monozygotic twins, all aged about 18 to 30 years, made up the twin cohort. CD4+ and CD8+ T cell populations were isolated with positive isolation kits from Invitrogen. The same data also contributed to another study, on yellow fever vaccine responses in identical twins. The second study's authors report: According to the authors, the vaccine-induced T cell response in identical twins seemed to be partly convergent and partly specific to each individual. The study precisely tracked vaccine-responding T cell clones in identical twins.

The sequence was obtained from a woman younger than 35 in good health. The sample was CD8+ T cells sorted from blood. In this chain, TRBV27 is recombined with TRBJ2-2; TRBD2 lines up with 14 middle nucleotides. The base sequence is TGTGCCAGCAGTTCGACTAGCGGGAGGGCCGTGGTCACCGGGGAGCTGTTTTTT. This codes for CASSSTSGRAVVTGELFF.